This TCR beta chain was sequenced during a study of T cell responses to AZD1222 COVID-19 vaccine. Notes on the study in general: Possibly, clonal diversity was underestimated; donors were largely white British and included more females. Baseline antibody screening turned up just a handful of seropositive AZD1222 recipients.

Looked up from germline, CDR1 is LNHDA and CDR2 is SQIVND (reference sequence). The V gene lost 10 bases and the J gene lost 6 bases, with 6 bases spanning the gap. This CDR3 is built from 10 residues. The table came from immunoSEQ multiplex PCR; TCRdb's copy has only in-frame clones and leaves some out. The table lists around 180,000 clones, about 92% of them singletons. Worth noting for this clone: Its antigen is not known.

This rearrangement joins TRBV19 to TRBJ2-2; no reliable D call. The specimen was peripheral blood, collected on day 0 of AZD1222 vaccination. The origin of this receptor is an adult in good health. CDR3 in amino acids: CATKSGELFF. The DNA of the CDR3 is TGTGCCACTAAATCCGGGGAGCTGTTTTTT.